This is a list of T cell receptor beta chains from one sample in a study of molecular identifiers for immune sequencing clone quantification. TCRdb processed the PCR reads anew with MiXCR; each CDR3 protein has one entry. The sample contains hundreds of thousands of distinct CDR3 sequences, roughly 27% of which appear only once. The sequencing input was naive CD8+ T cells from blood, with Jurkat cell RNA spiked in. The receptors stem from a human donor in good health. Some libraries in this study had Jurkat cell RNA spiked in. CDR3s include the opening cysteine and the closing phenylalanine or tryptophan. The D gene is left open where the match is weak. Expanded clones get a size class; other rows say once, few or many, or leave the size out.

>NA|NA|TRBV20-1|TRBJ2-2
TGCAGTGCTAGAGATTGGGGGGCGAACACCGGGGAGCTGTTTTTT
CSARDWGANTGELFF
>NA|NA|TRBV6-6|TRBJ2-3
TGTGCCAGCAGTTACGTGTGGGGCGCCGCCCGCGCCGCAGATACGCAGTATTTT
CASSYVWGAARAADTQYF
>NA|NA|TRBV27|TRBJ2-7
TGTGCCAGCAAGGGACTGTCCGACGCGCAGTACTTC
CASKGLSDAQYF
>NA|many|TRBV4-3|TRBJ1-2
TGCGCCAGCAGCCAAGATCGAACAGACTATGGCTACACCTTC
CASSQDRTDYGYTF
>NA|few|TRBV3-1|TRBJ1-5
TGTGCCAGCAGCCAAGATCCCAGCCAGCCCCAGCATTTT
CASSQDPSQPQHF
>NA|NA|TRBV9|TRBJ2-2
TGTGCCAGCCGGGGGCCGGCATCCGGGGAGCTGTTTTTT
CASRGPASGELFF
>NA|NA|TRBV27|TRBJ1-5
TGTGCCAGCAGTGTCTCGGCGGGCGAGCAGCCCCAGCATTTT
CASSVSAGEQPQHF
>NA|few|TRBV7-6|TRBJ2-5
TGTGCCAGCAGCCCCCATCAGGACGGACAAGAGACCCAGTACTTC
CASSPHQDGQETQYF
>NA|many|TRBV14|TRBJ2-3
TGTGCCAGCAGCCATTGGGCCGGAGATACGCAGTATTTT
CASSHWAGDTQYF
>NA|NA|TRBV13|TRBJ2-3
TGTGCCAGCAGCATGTATGCGGATACGCAGTATTTT
CASSMYADTQYF
>TRBD1|NA|TRBV4-1|TRBJ2-4
TGCACCAGCAGCCAAGGGACAGTAGCCAAAAACATTCAGTACTTC
CTSSQGTVAKNIQYF
>NA|many|TRBV4-3|TRBJ1-3
TGCGCCAGCAGCCAAGGAAACGAGAACTCTGGAAACACCATATATTTT
CASSQGNENSGNTIYF
>NA|many|TRBV6-2/TRBV6-3|TRBJ2-3
TGTGCCAGCAGCCTCGCCGGCCAGAGGGCAGATACGCAGTATTTT
CASSLAGQRADTQYF
>NA|many|TRBV29-1|TRBJ2-3
TGCAGCGTGGTACAGGGGGGGCCTCTCACAGATACGCAGTATTTT
CSVVQGGPLTDTQYF
>TRBD1|few|TRBV14|TRBJ2-7
TGTGCCAGCAGCCCAGTTCGAGGGACAGTGGGAGAGCAGTACTTC
CASSPVRGTVGEQYF
>TRBD2|few|TRBV30|TRBJ2-7
TGTGCCGGAGGCCTAGCGGGCCTTACCTACGAGCAGTACTTC
CAGGLAGLTYEQYF
>NA|few|TRBV19|TRBJ2-7
TGTGCCAGTAAAGGGGACGAATCCTACGAGCAGTACTTC
CASKGDESYEQYF
>NA|many|TRBV7-2|TRBJ2-7
TGTGCCAGCAGCTACCCGGGACTGGGCGGCGGGGAGCAGTACTTC
CASSYPGLGGGEQYF
>TRBD1|many|TRBV4-1|TRBJ2-7
TGCGCCAGCAGCCAATTAGGACAGGGCAGCTCCTACGAGCAGTACTTC
CASSQLGQGSSYEQYF
>NA|NA|TRBV12-3/TRBV12-4|TRBJ2-1
TGTGCCAGCACCACGGACGGGAGCTCCTACAATGAGCAGTTCTTC
CASTTDGSSYNEQFF
>TRBD1|NA|TRBV6-2/TRBV6-3|TRBJ1-5
TGTGCCAGCAGTTTCCGACTCGGACAGGGTGACAATCAGCCCCAGCATTTT
CASSFRLGQGDNQPQHF
>NA|many|TRBV7-9|TRBJ1-5
TGTGCCAGCAGCTTAGTGACAGGACTATTCAATCAGCCCCAGCATTTT
CASSLVTGLFNQPQHF
>TRBD1|NA|TRBV20-1|TRBJ2-7
TGCAGTGCTAGGACAGGGGGGAACTACGAGCAGTACTTC
CSARTGGNYEQYF
>NA|many|TRBV11-2|TRBJ2-5
TGTGCCAGCAGCTTACCCAGCCAAGAGACCCAGTACTTC
CASSLPSQETQYF
>NA|many|TRBV28|TRBJ1-1
TGTGCCAGCAGTCACTTCCAGCAAGAAGCTTTCTTT
CASSHFQQEAFF
>NA|NA|TRBV20-1|TRBJ1-1
TGCAGTGCTACCGACGGACAGAATGAAGCTTTCTTT
CSATDGQNEAFF
>TRBD2|many|TRBV12-3/TRBV12-4|TRBJ2-3
TGTGCCAGCAGCTTAGCGGGGGAGGCAGATACGCAGTATTTT
CASSLAGEADTQYF
>NA|NA|TRBV4-1|TRBJ2-1
TGCGCCAGCAGCCAAGAGAGATACACCTACAATGAGCAGTTCTTC
CASSQERYTYNEQFF
>TRBD1|NA|TRBV4-2|TRBJ1-1
TGTGCCAGCAGCCCGTTACAGGGGGCATCGAACACTGGAGCTTTCTTT
CASSPLQGASNTGAFF
>TRBD2|NA|TRBV9|TRBJ2-2
TGTGCCAGCAGTGGACTAGCGGGAGCGCAAACGAACACCGGGGAGCTGTTTTTT
CASSGLAGAQTNTGELFF
>NA|few|TRBV7-9|TRBJ2-7
TGTGCCAGCAGTCCTGACACATCCGGGTCCTACGAGCAGTACTTC
CASSPDTSGSYEQYF
>TRBD1|many|TRBV12-3/TRBV12-4|TRBJ1-2
TGTGCCAGCAGTTTGGTTACAGGGGTGCATGGCTACACCTTC
CASSLVTGVHGYTF
>NA|NA|TRBV30|TRBJ1-1
TGTGCCTGGAGTGTACGTGTCTCAACTGAAGCTTTCTTT
CAWSVRVSTEAFF
>NA|NA|TRBV3-1|TRBJ2-7
TGTGCCAGCAACGCCCTTTCTTCTAGATACGAGCAGTACTTC
CASNALSSRYEQYF
>TRBD1|NA|TRBV4-3|TRBJ1-2
TGCGCCAGCGGCCAAGGGGTAGGACAGGCCCTATCTTTTGGCTACACCTTC
CASGQGVGQALSFGYTF
>TRBD1|few|TRBV28|TRBJ2-7
TGTGCCAGCAGGCATCTACAGGGGGCGGGCTACGAGCAGTACTTC
CASRHLQGAGYEQYF
>TRBD1|NA|TRBV7-8|TRBJ1-1
TGTGCCAGCAGCTTAGGGAGGACAGGGATTAATGAAGCTTTCTTT
CASSLGRTGINEAFF
>NA|NA|TRBV12-3/TRBV12-4|TRBJ1-2
TGTGCCGGCAGTTCCCCATTCACCTTC
CAGSSPFTF
>TRBD2|NA|TRBV11-2|TRBJ2-2
TGTGCCAGCAGCCCGGGGACTAGCGGGGTTCCCGGGGAGCTGTTTTTT
CASSPGTSGVPGELFF
>TRBD1|NA|TRBV6-5|TRBJ2-7
TGTGCCAGCAGTTATCAGGACAGGGGACACGAGCGGTACTTC
CASSYQDRGHERYF
>TRBD1|many|TRBV13|TRBJ2-1
TGTGCCAGCAGCTTAACAGGGGGACATGAGCAGTTCTTC
CASSLTGGHEQFF
>TRBD2|NA|TRBV19|TRBJ2-3
TGTGCCAGTAGTATAGATTCGACTAGCGGGTGGTCCGTCACAGATACGCAGTATTTT
CASSIDSTSGWSVTDTQYF
>TRBD2|many|TRBV4-1|TRBJ2-3
TGCGCCAGCAGCCAAGTCTTCGGCGGGGGGGCCACAGATACGCAGTATTTT
CASSQVFGGGATDTQYF
>NA|NA|TRBV6-5|TRBJ1-6
TGTGCCAGCAGTTACTCTGTTCGACAGACGAATAATTCACCCCTCCACTTT
CASSYSVRQTNNSPLHF
>NA|few|TRBV25-1|TRBJ2-7
TGTGCCAGCCCAGAGGTTCCCCGGCCATACCGCGAGCAGTACTTC
CASPEVPRPYREQYF
>NA|NA|TRBV6-6|TRBJ1-1
TGTGCCAGCAGTTTGGGACAAGAAGTTTTCTTT
CASSLGQEVFF
>TRBD2|few|TRBV3-1|TRBJ2-1
TGTGCCAGCAGCTCCGTGACTAGCGGTTACAATGAGCAGTTCTTC
CASSSVTSGYNEQFF
>TRBD1|NA|TRBV7-8|TRBJ1-5
TGTGCCAGCAGCGGGGGACAGGGGCGCAATCAGCCCCAGCATTTT
CASSGGQGRNQPQHF
>NA|NA|TRBV14|TRBJ2-3
TGTGCCAGCAGCCGTAAAAGGGGGGGCTTTGATACGCAGTATTTT
CASSRKRGGFDTQYF
>TRBD1|many|TRBV4-3|TRBJ1-3
TGCGCCAGCAGCCACGGGACAGCCTCTGGAAACACCATATATTTT
CASSHGTASGNTIYF
>NA|NA|TRBV4-2|TRBJ2-7
TGTGCCAGCAGCCAAGGGGGTGAAACCTACGAGCAGTACTTC
CASSQGGETYEQYF
>NA|NA|TRBV21-1|TRBJ2-7
TGTGCCAGAACAGGGGGGGTTCTCGAGCAGTACTTC
CARTGGVLEQYF
>NA|NA|TRBV28|TRBJ1-6
TGTGCCAGCAGTTTATGGGACAGAGACTCTAATTCACCCCTCCACTTT
CASSLWDRDSNSPLHF
>NA|few|TRBV29-1|TRBJ1-1
TGCAGCGTGGACCCTTCGGGGGACCTATTAGCTCTCTTT
CSVDPSGDLLALF
>NA|many|TRBV9|TRBJ2-7
TGTGCCAGCAGCAGAGGTGGGTCCAGGTACGAGCAGTACTTC
CASSRGGSRYEQYF
>TRBD1|few|TRBV12-3/TRBV12-4|TRBJ2-7
TGTGCCAGCAGTTTTATCCCCGGGACAGCCTACGAGCAGTACTTC
CASSFIPGTAYEQYF
>TRBD2|many|TRBV20-1|TRBJ2-3
TGCAGTGCTGATGGACTAGCGGGAGATAAAGATACGCAGTATTTT
CSADGLAGDKDTQYF
>TRBD2|NA|TRBV29-1|TRBJ2-7
TGCAGCGTTGGGGATCTTCTAGCGGGAGATAAAGATAAATACGAGCAGTACTTC
CSVGDLLAGDKDKYEQYF
>NA|many|TRBV14|TRBJ2-3
TGTGCCAGCAGCCAAGAAGGTACAGGCCACTGGGATACGCAGTATTTT
CASSQEGTGHWDTQYF
>NA|few|TRBV5-6|TRBJ1-6
TGTGCCACTACTGGCAGCTCCTATAATTCACCCCTCCACTTT
CATTGSSYNSPLHF